The rows below give T cell receptor beta chains drawn from one sample of a study of blood T cell repertoires in COVID-19. Method: immunoSEQ multiplex PCR; TCRdb's copy keeps in-frame clones and lacks some. The sample comprises around 97,000 clones, more than 75% of which are singletons, and 15% rests with the top ten. The specimen was peripheral blood. The receptor source for this set is a human donor in a cohort sampled during active COVID-19. Both conserved end residues are part of each CDR3. D genes are given only for firm matches.

TRBJ2-2,TRBV5-1,NA,CASSLDESGELFF
TRBJ1-2,TRBV4-1,NA,CASSQDPGGAPNYGYTF
TRBJ2-7,TRBV19,NA,CASAPGGGSFYEQYF
TRBJ2-7,TRBV27,TRBD1,CASSWDSSHSYEQYF
TRBJ2-1,TRBV18,TRBD2,CASSQPGLAGGNEQFF
TRBJ1-1,TRBV6-2/TRBV6-3,NA,CASSYSGTLGSEAFF
TRBJ1-1,TRBV4-1,NA,CASSQDLARGAFF
TRBJ2-7,TRBV27,NA,CASSFGAREQYF
TRBJ2-3,TRBV5-1,TRBD2,CASSAGDRSTDTQYF
TRBJ1-2,TRBV19,NA,CATWRDPGGYTF
TRBJ2-3,TRBV7-9,NA,CASRRRGAGAGDTQYF
TRBJ1-1,TRBV3-1/TRBV3-2,NA,CASSQVLPNTEAFF
TRBJ2-1,TRBV19,NA,CASSSGPYNEQFF
TRBJ1-1,TRBV5-1,TRBD1,CASSLTGGTEAFF
TRBJ2-1,TRBV5-6,NA,CASSLVGQGTGEQFF
TRBJ2-1,TRBV18,NA,CASSPPLVKSYEQFF
TRBJ1-2,TRBV7-2,NA,CASRGVFGYGYTF
TRBJ1-2,TRBV6-5,TRBD1,CASSQPGTGSYGYTF
TRBJ1-1,TRBV7-2,NA,CASSLALSDSEAFF
TRBJ2-2,TRBV11-2,TRBD2,CASSLIAGGSTGELFF
TRBJ1-6,TRBV6-2/TRBV6-3,TRBD1,CASSPTGTGNSPLHF
TRBJ2-3,TRBV4-1,NA,CASSQGLADTQYF
TRBJ2-6,TRBV5-4,NA,CASSFRTVFSGANVLTF
TRBJ1-1,TRBV7-2,TRBD1,CASRAQGGGNTEAFF
TRBJ2-5,TRBV7-2,TRBD1,CASSSTPTGETQYF
TRBJ2-2,TRBV27,NA,CASSLGPYPTGELFF
TRBJ1-2,TRBV3-1/TRBV3-2,NA,CASSPSGDGYTF
TRBJ2-1,TRBV5-4,TRBD2,CASSATSGGAYNEQFF
TRBJ2-1,TRBV7-9,TRBD2,CASSSQRGASYNEQFF
TRBJ2-1,TRBV6-2/TRBV6-3,TRBD2,CASSPTSGANNEQFF
TRBJ2-4,TRBV6-5,NA,CASSSLRGAAKNIQYF
TRBJ2-7,TRBV19,NA,CASSIAGFTYEQYF
TRBJ1-2,TRBV5-1,NA,CASSLDGNYGYTF
TRBJ2-5,TRBV7-6,NA,CASSLGSAWETQYF
TRBJ2-1,TRBV10-1,NA,CASGGSSNEQFF
TRBJ2-5,TRBV6-5,NA,CASIRGSGKETQYF
TRBJ2-7,TRBV5-1,NA,CASSLQENGPYEQYF
TRBJ1-1,TRBV28,TRBD1,CASSRIQGDTEAFF
TRBJ2-7,TRBV30,NA,CAWSGGDSSYEQYF
TRBJ2-2,TRBV15,NA,CATSRVAVGELFF
TRBJ1-2,TRBV12-2,NA,CASRLGDRGANDGYTF
TRBJ1-5,TRBV19,NA,CASSIDRGQPQHF
TRBJ2-1,TRBV19,TRBD2,CASSNGGAFSEQFF
TRBJ2-7,TRBV6-6,TRBD1,CASSYIPGQGLVEQYF
TRBJ2-7,TRBV18,NA,CASSPASREQYF
TRBJ1-2,TRBV11-2,NA,CASSPDRLTNYGYTF
TRBJ2-7,TRBV3-1/TRBV3-2,TRBD2,CASLDETSGRANHDEQYF
TRBJ2-7,TRBV9,NA,CASSVAGDKIYEQYF
TRBJ2-4,TRBV5-5,NA,CASALAGSGNIQYF
TRBJ1-2,TRBV5-1,TRBD1,CASSQDRETSGYTF
TRBJ2-7,TRBV6-5,TRBD2,CASSSGGGGSVEQYF
TRBJ1-3,TRBV7-2,TRBD1,CASSTDRVEGNTIYF
TRBJ2-7,TRBV10-3,NA,CAITGSTSSYEQYF